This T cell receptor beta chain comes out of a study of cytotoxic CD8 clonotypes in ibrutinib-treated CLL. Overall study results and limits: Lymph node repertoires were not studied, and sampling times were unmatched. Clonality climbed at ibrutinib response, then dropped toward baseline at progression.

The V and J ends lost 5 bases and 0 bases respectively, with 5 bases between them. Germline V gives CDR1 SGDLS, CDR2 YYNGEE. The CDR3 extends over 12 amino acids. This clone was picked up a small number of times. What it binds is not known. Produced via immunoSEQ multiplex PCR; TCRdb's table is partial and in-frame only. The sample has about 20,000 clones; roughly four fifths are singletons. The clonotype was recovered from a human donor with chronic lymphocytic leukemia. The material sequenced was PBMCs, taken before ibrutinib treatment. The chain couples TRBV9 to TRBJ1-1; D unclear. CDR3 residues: CASSSMNTEAFF. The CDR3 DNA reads TGTGCCAGCAGTTCCATGAACACTGAAGCTTTCTTT.